This T cell receptor (beta chain) was sequenced during a study of blood T cell repertoires in COVID-19 (TCRdb year 2020). Turning to the overall study: Collaborator samples came from the United States, Italy and Spain and covered acute and convalescent phases of COVID-19. The repertoires were released in a freely available public database meant as a resource for research on the immune response to SARS-CoV-2. Sample metadata almost always included a de-identified subject ID, COVID-19 status, age in years and sex. The prospective study material was composed of cDNA or gDNA derived from T cells, B-cell-depleted T cells, or PBMCs. Subjects who had been exposed to COVID-19, were actively infected with it, or had recovered from it provided the deeply sampled blood TCRbeta repertoires that made up the dataset. The samples were drawn from the first 160 participants of the ongoing ImmuneRACE study and from some 1,300 subjects provided by 6 global collaborators. Where available, HLA class I and class II types were taken from metadata supplied by the sample provider and were not determined by assay-based typing. Overall study results and their limits: How much clinical and demographic metadata was included differed by source and by participant, and the metadata was provided uncurated.

The germline V end is reduced by 6 bases and the J end by 9 bases; junction bases left unmatched: 9. Based on the germline V gene, the CDR1 and CDR2 sequences are SNHLY and FYNNEI. The CDR3, from cysteine to phenylalanine, totals 15 residues. The entry retains the CDR3 DNA only, 45 bases that are in frame from base 1. To note about this clone: No cognate antigen has been identified for it. No much larger clone exists at a distance of one base, and base qualities are not known.

Collaborating institutions collected whole blood in K2EDTA tubes following their own protocols. For TCRbeta analysis, collaborators shipped samples as frozen whole blood, isolated PBMCs, or DNA extracted from either of those sample types. TCRbeta CDR3 regions were amplified from genomic DNA using the immunoSEQ Assay, a bias-controlled multiplex PCR. The authors' pipeline ran thus. The number of nucleated cells in each sample was estimated by amplification of reference gene primers within the assay. To quantify the absolute abundance of each unique TCRbeta CDR3 rearrangement, sequence reads were collapsed and filtered. For each sample, productive Simpson clonality was calculated by taking the square root of Simpson's diversity index across productive rearrangements. The immuneACCESS repertoire file appears here via TCRdb, limited to in-frame rearrangements. These files lack a portion of the clones; in checked studies, under half of the deficit traces to unresolved V genes, and the cause of the others is not known. V and J calls and clone size come straight from that table; D and trimming were deduced from the DNA. A total of just under 300,000 clones appear in this sample, around 87% of them only once. Roughly 1.3% of the sample goes to the ten largest clones.

The V and J segments used are TRBV2 and TRBJ1-6; 9 central nucleotides agree with TRBD1. This TCR was recovered from a man between 65 and 80 years old with acute or convalescent COVID-19. The sample was peripheral blood. Here is the DNA: TGTGCCAGCAGCCTTGAACAGGGGGCCGCTTCACCCCTCCACTTT. Its translation is CASSLEQGAASPLHF.